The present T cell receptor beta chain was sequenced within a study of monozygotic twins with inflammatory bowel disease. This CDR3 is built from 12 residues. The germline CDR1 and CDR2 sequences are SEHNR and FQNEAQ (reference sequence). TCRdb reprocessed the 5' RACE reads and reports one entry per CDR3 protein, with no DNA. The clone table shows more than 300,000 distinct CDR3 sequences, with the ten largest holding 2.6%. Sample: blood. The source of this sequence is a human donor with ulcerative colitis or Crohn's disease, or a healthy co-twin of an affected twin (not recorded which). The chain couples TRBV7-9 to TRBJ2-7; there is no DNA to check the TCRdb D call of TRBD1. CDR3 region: CASEWGEYEQYF. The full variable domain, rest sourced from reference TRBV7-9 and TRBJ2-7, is DTGVSQNPRHKITKRGQNVTFRCDPISEHNRLYWYRQTLGQGPEFLTYFQNEAQLEKSRLLSDRFSAERPKGSFSTLEIQRTEQGDSAMYLCASEWGEYEQYFGPGTRLTVT.